The text below deals with one TCR beta chain. It lacks a known antigen. Base qualities are not recorded, but no much larger clone differs from it by a single base. The sample is drawn from a study of PD-1 blockade in classical Hodgkin lymphoma (TCRdb year 2020). For the wider study: Nivolumab dosing was 3 mg/kg intravenously every 2 weeks, continuing until either disease progression or unacceptable toxicity. The study used TCR beta sequencing and CyTOF to define a peripheral blood immune signature of response to PD-1 blockade in classical Hodgkin lymphoma.

The sample's time point label, decoded: cycle 4 day 1 (C4D1), after 6 weeks of nivolumab. All trial patients had relapsed after autologous stem cell transplantation, with cohorts A, B and C differing in prior brentuximab vedotin exposure. A total of roughly 60 patients with relapsed/refractory classical Hodgkin lymphoma made up the trial cohort, and each patient's best overall response was complete response, partial response or progressive disease. Trial patients were treated with single-agent nivolumab in the multi-cohort phase II CheckMate 205 trial. Best overall response was determined by an independent review committee according to the 2007 International Working Group response criteria. Trial PBMCs were obtained immediately prior to nivolumab initiation (C1D1) and on therapy at cycle 2 day 1 and cycle 4 day 1. Peripheral blood was collected in 8 mL Vacutainer Cell Preparation Tubes, from which PBMCs were isolated by centrifugation and then cryopreserved.

CDR1 and CDR2 were assigned from the germline V gene (reference sequence) as MNHNY and SVGAGI. The CDR3 runs 12 amino acids, cysteine and phenylalanine included. Only the CDR3 part of the read is kept: 36 bases, read in frame from the first base. V drops 6 bases and J drops 5 bases, leaving 11 bases in between. Genomic DNA was extracted with the Qiagen DNeasy kit from unsorted PBMCs and from negatively selected CD4+ and CD8+ fractions. Using primers that anneal to V and J segments, immunoSEQ multiplex PCR amplified the TCR beta CDR3 regions. A synthetic immune receptor repertoire was used to minimize amplification bias, and remaining bias was computationally removed after sequencing. The authors' pipeline ran thus. Custom Python scripts were used to quantify repertoire diversity as the Shannon entropy index. Unsorted, CD4+ and CD8+ repertoires were analyzed separately, except for combined analyses in which CD4+ and CD8+ sequences were merged in silico. Clonal expansion was defined as at least a 2-fold frequency increase after treatment relative to C1D1, with a pseudocount of 0.5 for undetected baseline clones. Singleton clones were defined as clones with 0 or 1 copy at C1D1, and non-singleton clones were defined as clones with 2 or more copies. By matching protein sequences in sorted samples from the same patient, clones expanded in unsorted samples were annotated as CD4+, CD8+ or unknown. Wilcoxon tests on paired samples were used to test changes in diversity from C1D1 to C4D1. The immuneACCESS repertoire file appears here via TCRdb, limited to in-frame rearrangements. These files lack a portion of the clones; in checked studies, under half of the deficit traces to unresolved V genes, and the cause of the others is not known. That table gives V, J and clone size, and the DNA gave D and trimming. This sample lists roughly 40,000 clones; roughly 65% were detected once. The ten biggest clones cover 3% to 4% of the sample.

Findings and caveats that apply to the study as a whole: Diversity was lower in patients who began nivolumab less than 1 year after ASCT, so these patients were left out of later analyses to avoid confounding by immune reconstitution. A significant rise by C4D1 was seen in CD4+ but not CD8+ TCR diversity (p=0.0027 vs p=0.16), with the rise being most apparent in complete responders (p=0.02). The study was limited to a single clinical trial cohort, and causes of repertoire differences, possibly disease activity or prior therapy, remained undefined. Baseline diversity similar to that of newly diagnosed patients was observed in trial patients achieving complete response, whereas significantly lower diversity was observed in partial responders and progressors. Baseline TCR diversity was reported to be lower in newly diagnosed patients than in healthy donors, and even lower in relapsed/refractory patients.

This sequence was found in a human donor with classical Hodgkin lymphoma. The sequencing here drew on peripheral blood mononuclear cells (PBMCs), taken before the fourth cycle of nivolumab. The chain was built from TRBV6-6 and TRBJ2-7; the D segment cannot be called with confidence. The bases read TGTGCCAGCAGGGGGTATGCGGACGAGCAGTACTTC. It specifies CASRGYADEQYF.